One and the same sample provided the 10 T cell receptor beta chains below, sequenced in a study of T cell responses to AZD1222 COVID-19 vaccine. Produced via immunoSEQ multiplex PCR; TCRdb's table is partial and in-frame only. This table has 150,000 to 200,000 clones, roughly nine tenths appearing once. Sequencing used peripheral blood, obtained on day 0 of AZD1222 vaccination. These receptors originate from an adult in good health.

Only one count was recorded for this clone. The chain has TRBV2 and TRBJ1-2, with D uncertain. Germline V gene lookup returns CDR1 SNHLY and CDR2 FYNNEI. With 5 bases removed from V and 3 bases from J, the gap between germline ends came to 13 bases. The CDR3 is 14 amino acids. CDR3 residues: CASSPGTVYYGYTF. As DNA, the CDR3 is TGTGCCAGCAGTCCAGGAACAGTTTACTATGGCTACACCTTC.

The chain links TRBV18 to TRBJ2-1; TRBD2 matches at 7 bases. The CDR3 runs 14 residues. CDR1 is KGHSH, CDR2 LQKENI, per germline. V lost 3 bases to trimming and J lost 6 bases; unmatched junction nucleotides: 5. For the CDR3, the DNA is TGTGCCAGCTCACCCAGCGGGGTCGCCAATGAGCAGTTCTTC. It yields the protein CASSPSGVANEQFF.

The CDR3 reads CASSTPLVFTGELFF. CDR3 sequence (DNA): TGTGCCAGCAGTACCCCTTTAGTTTTCACCGGGGAGCTGTTTTTT. The rearrangement links TRBV6-2 or TRBV6-3 to TRBJ2-2; unclear D gene. V was shortened by 5 bases and J by 4 bases, with 14 bases between the two germline ends. CDR1 is MNHEY and CDR2 is SVGEGT in the germline V gene. This CDR3 spans 15 amino acids.

This chain's CDR3 is CASRDPGRETQYF. As DNA, the CDR3 is TGTGCCAGCCGAGACCCGGGACGAGAGACCCAGTACTTC. V and J are TRBV6-5 and TRBJ2-5, with D possibly being TRBD1 or TRBD2 (5 bases each). Trimming left V 8 bases short and J 4 bases short, with 14 bases between. The CDR3 has 13 residues. In germline, CDR1 is MNHEY, CDR2 SVGAGI.

The V and J genes are TRBV7-2 and TRBJ2-7; no clear D gene. Germline V gene lookup returns CDR1 SGHTA and CDR2 FQGNSA. With 5 bases removed from V and 1 base from J, the gap between germline ends came to 15 bases. The length of the CDR3 is 15 residues. This CDR3 reads CASSQVTVSSYEQYF. CDR3 coding DNA: TGTGCCAGCAGCCAGGTTACGGTCTCTTCCTACGAGCAGTACTTC.

V gene TRBV30 combines with J gene TRBJ1-2; D may be TRBD1 (5 bases). The CDR3 runs to 12 residues. Germline CDR1 and CDR2: GTSNPN and SVGIG (reference sequence). V was shortened by 4 bases and J by 0 bases, with 6 bases between the two germline ends. The CDR3 nucleotides are TGTGCCTGGACAGGGTCTAACTATGGCTACACCTTC. It specifies CAWTGSNYGYTF. Full variable domain (remainder filled in from reference TRBV30 and TRBJ1-2): SQTIHQWPATLVQPVGSPLSLECTVEGTSNPNLYWYRQAAGRGLQLLFYSVGIGQISSEVPQNLSASRPQDRQFILSSKKLLLSDSGFYLCAWTGSNYGYTFGSGTRLTVV.

The chain carries TRBV11-3 and TRBJ2-3; 12 bases line up with TRBD2. The germline gives CDR1 SGHNT, CDR2 YENEEA. Losses at the gene ends were 5 bases for V and 0 bases for J; bases not matched to a gene: 3. This CDR3 is built from 16 residues. CDR3 sequence reads: CASSQTSGRSTDTQYF. CDR3 nucleotide sequence: TGTGCCAGCAGCCAGACTAGCGGGAGAAGCACAGATACGCAGTATTTT.

The sample holds one count of this clone. The J gene is TRBJ2-1, the V gene TRBV7-2; 9 bases are a match to TRBD1. The germline V gene has CDR1 SGHTA and CDR2 FQGNSA. The CDR3 sequence is 15 residues long. The junction had 2 bases not matched to a gene; V was cut back by 1 base and J by 4 bases. In DNA, the CDR3 is TGTGCCAGCAGCTTAGACAGGGGGCGATACAATGAGCAGTTCTTC. This sequence encodes CASSLDRGRYNEQFF.

V gene TRBV6-2 or TRBV6-3 combines with J gene TRBJ1-5; D is unresolved. CDR1 and CDR2 (germline): MNHEY, SVGEGT. The CDR3 runs to 17 residues. Trimming took 5 bases from V and 0 from J, leaving 17 bases between them. DNA for the CDR3: TGTGCCAGCAGTCCACTAGCAGGTACCTATAGCAATCAGCCCCAGCATTTT. This encodes CASSPLAGTYSNQPQHF.

The chain carries TRBV6-1 and TRBJ1-5; TRBD1 might be the D (5 bases). V lost 2 bases, J lost 4 bases, and 12 bases lay in between. The CDR3 runs to 15 residues. Germline V CDR1 and CDR2: MNHNS, SASEGT. CDR3 in amino acids: CASSENLGVNQPQHF. The CDR3 coding sequence is TGTGCCAGCAGTGAAAACTTAGGGGTTAATCAGCCCCAGCATTTT.